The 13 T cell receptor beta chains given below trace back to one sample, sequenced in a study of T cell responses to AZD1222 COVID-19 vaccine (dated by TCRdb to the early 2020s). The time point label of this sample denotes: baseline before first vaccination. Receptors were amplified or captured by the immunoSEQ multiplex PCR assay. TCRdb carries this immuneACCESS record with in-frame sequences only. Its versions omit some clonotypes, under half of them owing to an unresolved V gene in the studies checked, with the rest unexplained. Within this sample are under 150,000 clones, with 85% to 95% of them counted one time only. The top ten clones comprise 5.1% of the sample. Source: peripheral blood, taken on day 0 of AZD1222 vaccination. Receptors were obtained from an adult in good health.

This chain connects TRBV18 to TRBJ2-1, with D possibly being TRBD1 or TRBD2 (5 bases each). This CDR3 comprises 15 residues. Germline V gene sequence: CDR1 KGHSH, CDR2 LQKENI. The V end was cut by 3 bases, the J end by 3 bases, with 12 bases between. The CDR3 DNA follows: TGTGCCAGCTCACCCGTCTGGGACGACTACAATGAGCAGTTCTTC. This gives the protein CASSPVWDDYNEQFF.

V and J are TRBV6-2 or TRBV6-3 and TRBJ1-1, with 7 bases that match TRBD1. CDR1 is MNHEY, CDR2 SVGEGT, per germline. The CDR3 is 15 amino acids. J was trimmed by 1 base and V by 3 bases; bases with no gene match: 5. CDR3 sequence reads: CASSYGRGPNTEAFF. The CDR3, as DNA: TGTGCCAGCAGTTATGGGAGGGGGCCGAACACTGAAGCTTTCTTT.

CDR3 residues: CASSWDRAYEQYF. DNA for the CDR3: TGTGCCAGCAGTTGGGACAGAGCCTACGAGCAGTACTTC. This chain uses TRBV12-3 or TRBV12-4 with TRBJ2-7; TRBD1 aligns across 7 bases. The V segment lost 4 bases and the J segment 2 bases; nucleotides outside the gene matches: 2. CDR3 size: 13 residues.

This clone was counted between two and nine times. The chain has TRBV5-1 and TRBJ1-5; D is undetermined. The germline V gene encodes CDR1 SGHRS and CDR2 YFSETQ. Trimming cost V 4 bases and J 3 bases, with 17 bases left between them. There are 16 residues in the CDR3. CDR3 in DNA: TGCGCCAGCAGCCAAGGTCCTCGGCAACTCAATCAGCCCCAGCATTTT. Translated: CASSQGPRQLNQPQHF.

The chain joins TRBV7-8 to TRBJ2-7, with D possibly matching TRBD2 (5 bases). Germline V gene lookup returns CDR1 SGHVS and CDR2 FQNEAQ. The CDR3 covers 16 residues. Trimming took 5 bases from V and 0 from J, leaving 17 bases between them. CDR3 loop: CASSAFRAASSYEQYF. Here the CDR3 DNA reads TGTGCCAGCAGCGCTTTTAGAGCGGCCAGCTCCTACGAGCAGTACTTC.

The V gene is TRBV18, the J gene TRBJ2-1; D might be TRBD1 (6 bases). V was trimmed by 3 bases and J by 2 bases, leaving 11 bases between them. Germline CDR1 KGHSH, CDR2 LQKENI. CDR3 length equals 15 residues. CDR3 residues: CASSPRTETYNEQFF. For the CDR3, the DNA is TGTGCCAGCTCACCCCGGACAGAGACCTACAATGAGCAGTTCTTC. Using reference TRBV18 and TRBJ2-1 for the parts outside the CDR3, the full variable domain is NAGVMQNPRHLVRRRGQEARLRCSPMKGHSHVYWYRQLPEEGLKFMVYLQKENIIDESGMPKERFSAEFPKEGPSILRIQQVVRGDSAAYFCASSPRTETYNEQFFGPGTRLTVL.

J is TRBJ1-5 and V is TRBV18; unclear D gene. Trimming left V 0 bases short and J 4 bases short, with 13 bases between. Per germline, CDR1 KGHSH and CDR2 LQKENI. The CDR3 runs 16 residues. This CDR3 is CASSPPQGSRNQPQHF. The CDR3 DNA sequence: TGTGCCAGCTCACCACCTCAAGGGAGTCGGAATCAGCCCCAGCATTTT.

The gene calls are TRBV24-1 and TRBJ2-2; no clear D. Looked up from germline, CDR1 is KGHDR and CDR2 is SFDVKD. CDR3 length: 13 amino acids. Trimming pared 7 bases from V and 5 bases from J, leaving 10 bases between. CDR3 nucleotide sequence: TGTGCCACCAGGGCCGCGGCAACCGGGGAGCTGTTTTTT. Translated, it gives CATRAAATGELFF.

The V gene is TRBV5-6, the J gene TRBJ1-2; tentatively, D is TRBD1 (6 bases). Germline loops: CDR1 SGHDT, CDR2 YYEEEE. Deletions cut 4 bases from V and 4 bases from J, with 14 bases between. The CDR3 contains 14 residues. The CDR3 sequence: CASSLDRSLYGYTF. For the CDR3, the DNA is TGTGCCAGCAGCCTGGACAGATCCCTCTATGGCTACACCTTC.

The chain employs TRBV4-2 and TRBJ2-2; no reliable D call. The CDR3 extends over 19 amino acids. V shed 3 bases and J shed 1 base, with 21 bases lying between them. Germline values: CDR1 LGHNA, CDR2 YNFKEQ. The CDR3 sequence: CASSQTPLSGRLNTGELFF. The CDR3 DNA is TGTGCCAGCAGCCAGACACCCCTCTCGGGCAGACTGAACACCGGGGAGCTGTTTTTT.

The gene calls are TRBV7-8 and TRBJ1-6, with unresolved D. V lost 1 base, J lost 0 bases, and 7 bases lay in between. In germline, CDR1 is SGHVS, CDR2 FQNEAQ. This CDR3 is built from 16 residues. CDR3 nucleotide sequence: TGTGCCAGCAGCTTAGAACAAAGCTCCTATAATTCACCCCTCCACTTT. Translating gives CASSLEQSSYNSPLHF.

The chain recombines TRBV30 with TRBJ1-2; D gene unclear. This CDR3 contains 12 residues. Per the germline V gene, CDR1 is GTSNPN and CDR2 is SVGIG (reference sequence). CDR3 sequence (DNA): TGTGCACACACCTCGGGAGCCTATGGCTACACCTTC. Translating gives CAHTSGAYGYTF.

The chain's CDR3 is CAWSAPWVAGGFEQFF. The CDR3 nucleotides read TGTGCCTGGAGTGCCCCTTGGGTAGCGGGAGGGTTTGAGCAGTTCTTC. V is TRBV30 and J is TRBJ2-1, with 11 bases lining up with TRBD2. The germline V gene encodes CDR1 GTSNPN and CDR2 SVGIG (reference sequence). The CDR3 has 16 residues. J gave up 9 bases and V 1 base, and 11 bases lay outside the gene matches.